This paragraph covers one T cell receptor beta chain sequence. TCRdb used MiXCR to reprocess the RT-PCR reads, holding one entry per CDR3 protein. The data show more than 550,000 distinct CDR3 sequences, 13% to 15% seen once. CDR1 is SGDLS, CDR2 YYNGEE, per germline. V was clipped by 6 bases and J by 6 bases; unmatched bases: 8. The CDR3 extends over 13 amino acids. Material: memory CD4+ T cells from blood. The origin of this receptor is a female donor in good health, serving as a healthy control. V gene TRBV9 combines with J gene TRBJ2-7; 8 nucleotides align to TRBD1. The CDR3 protein is CASNQDRVSEQYF. Written as DNA, the CDR3 is TGTGCCAGCAACCAGGACAGGGTATCCGAGCAGTACTTC.